This T cell receptor beta chain was profiled in a study of shared T cell receptors in the human thymus. This clone was recorded once. Germline V gene data show CDR1 as SGDLS and CDR2 as YYNGEE. The CDR3 sequence is 15 residues long. V lost 0 bases to trimming and J lost 10 bases; unmatched junction nucleotides: 10. The method was immunoSEQ multiplex PCR; TCRdb's version includes in-frame clones alone and lacks a portion of them. The sample records 540,000 or so clones, about 84% being singletons. These data also formed part of another study, on human thymus T cells. Per that paper: Within thymic and blood repertoires, V and J gene usage appeared to be biased.

Sequencing was performed on thymocytes. The chain has TRBV9 and TRBJ2-5; the match to TRBD2 covers 9 bases. The TCR sequence derives from a boy in the first two years of life with a congenital heart defect. Written as DNA, the CDR3 is TGTGCCAGCAGCGTAGGACTAGCGGCGGGACGGGACCAGTACTTC. This encodes CASSVGLAAGRDQYF.